The T cell receptor (beta chain) described here comes from a study of blood T cell repertoires in COVID-19. Overall study context: Researchers got acute and convalescent COVID-19 samples from the United States, Italy and Spain.

Individuals drawn from about two dozen US areas were roughly 18 to 89 years old. Cohort 3 donors were reported recovered after two negative PCRs, clearance, or symptom resolution. V lost 8 bases and J lost 5; bases outside the gene matches: 7. This CDR3 has 13 amino acids. In germline, CDR1 is SGHTA, CDR2 FQGTGA. Study processing details: Amplification of reference gene primers was used by the study to estimate nucleated cell counts. Using immunoSEQ multiplex PCR, the repertoire was profiled, and TCRdb retains in-frame clones only, with some absent. Clonal size and the V and J genes are those of that table, whereas D and trimming came from the DNA. The profile shows roughly 240,000 clones, approximately 85% of them singletons.

The receptor comes from a woman aged 45 to 65 who had recovered from COVID-19. The chain recombines TRBV7-3 with TRBJ1-1; TRBD1 matches at 8 bases. The sample consisted of PBMCs or T cells enriched from blood (not recorded which). CDR3 sequence: CASGQGWETEAFF. In DNA, the CDR3 is TGTGCCAGCGGACAGGGCTGGGAGACTGAAGCTTTCTTT.